Following are 27 T cell receptor beta chains from one sample sequenced in a study of Ad26.COV2.S vaccination and SARS-CoV-2 variants. The treatment is: around 19 received Ad26.COV2.S at low or high dose, single or two shots; about five received placebo; per-sample allocation not given. It was on day 63 after the first vaccine or placebo injection that samples were taken. Sequencing was performed with immunoSEQ multiplex PCR; in TCRdb, only in-frame clones are kept and a portion is missing. The sample lists around 450,000 clones, nearly 90% occurring once. Sequencing was performed on peripheral blood, taken in a trial of Ad26.COV2.S vaccine versus placebo. The receptors come from a person aged 18 to 59 who received the Ad26.COV2.S COVID-19 vaccine or a placebo.

The CDR3 protein is CASSPRQGPGSTEAFF. CDR3 nucleotide sequence: TGTGCCAGCTCACCACGACAGGGGCCAGGAAGCACTGAAGCTTTCTTT. The rearrangement uses TRBV18 and TRBJ1-1; the match to TRBD1 covers 8 bases. The V gene's germline CDR1 is KGHSH and CDR2 LQKENI. The CDR3 is 16 residues long. J gave up 4 bases and V 1 base, and 8 bases lay outside the gene matches.

This chain uses TRBV5-4 with TRBJ2-1, with D perhaps TRBD1 or TRBD2 (5 bases each). V was clipped by 3 bases and J by 7 bases, with 20 bases between them. This CDR3 has 16 amino acids. Germline V CDR1 and CDR2: SGHNT, YYREEE (reference sequence). CDR3 bases: TGTGCCAGCAGCTCTTTTCGGGACCGTGGCCGGAATGAGCAGTTCTTC. The encoded protein is CASSSFRDRGRNEQFF.

The CDR3 region has the DNA TGTGCCAGCAGCCCCTCCGGGCGCTGGGGGGAGACCCAGTACTTC. Its protein product is CASSPSGRWGETQYF. V is TRBV7-3 and J is TRBJ2-5; D may be TRBD1 or TRBD2 (5 bases each). Between the trimmed V and J ends, which lost 5 bases and 5 bases, there was a span of 18 bases. CDR3 length: 15 residues. CDR1 SGHTA and CDR2 FQGTGA come from the germline V gene.

The chain recombines TRBV5-5 with TRBJ1-2, with a tentative D call TRBD1 (5 bases). The CDR3 totals 15 residues. Germline V gene lookup returns CDR1 SGHKS and CDR2 YYEKEE (reference sequence). V lost 0 bases and J lost 1, with 10 bases in between. The CDR3 reads CASSLVQVLNYGYTF. The CDR3 DNA is TGTGCCAGCAGCTTGGTACAGGTGCTTAACTATGGCTACACCTTC.

This clone has just a few counts. The J gene is TRBJ1-1, the V gene TRBV5-1; unclear D gene. The germline CDR1 and CDR2 sequences are SGHRS and YFSETQ. The germline V and J ends were trimmed by 4 bases and 4 bases, with 17 bases remaining between them. This CDR3 spans 15 amino acids. For the CDR3, the DNA is TGCGCCAGCAGCCCCAACACCCAATGGGGCACTGAAGCTTTCTTT. Translation: CASSPNTQWGTEAFF.

This chain joins TRBV19 and TRBJ2-2; 7 bases are a match to TRBD1. The CDR3 is 17 residues long. Germline CDR1 and CDR2: LNHDA and SQIVND (reference sequence). Trimming removed 7 bases from V and 2 bases from J; junction bases left unmatched: 13. The CDR3 DNA reads TGTGCCAGTACTGACAGGGTCACCTTTCCAAACACCGGGGAGCTGTTTTTT. Translation gives CASTDRVTFPNTGELFF.

The V gene is TRBV19, the J gene TRBJ1-2; maybe TRBD1 (5 bases). Germline CDR1 reads LNHDA; CDR2 reads SQIVND (reference sequence). V was cut by 6 bases and J by 4 bases, with 24 bases left in between. CDR3 size: 17 residues. The DNA for the CDR3 is TGTGCCAGTAGGTATGGGGGAGAAACGGACTTGAGCTATGGCTACACCTTC. Translated: CASRYGGETDLSYGYTF.

The rearrangement links TRBV28 to TRBJ2-7, with D hard to call. Trimming took 3 bases from V and 0 from J, leaving 15 bases between them. The CDR3 length is 16 residues. Germline CDR1 and CDR2: MDHEN and SYDVKM. The CDR3 bases are TGTGCCAGCAGTTTGAATGAAACTCCGGGCTCCTACGAGCAGTACTTC. The encoded protein is CASSLNETPGSYEQYF.

The rearrangement joins TRBV19 to TRBJ1-4, with D uncertain. This CDR3 is 15 amino acids long. Per germline, CDR1 LNHDA and CDR2 SQIVND (reference sequence). V shed 5 bases and J shed 7 bases, with 17 bases lying between them. The CDR3 reads CASSSRARWPEKLFF. CDR3 coding DNA: TGTGCCAGTAGTTCCCGGGCCCGTTGGCCTGAAAAACTGTTTTTT.

This clone came up once. The chain joins TRBV9 to TRBJ1-2; 7 nucleotides match TRBD1. This CDR3 contains 12 residues. The germline gives CDR1 SGDLS, CDR2 YYNGEE. J lost 11 bases, V lost 10 bases, and 14 bases had no gene match. The CDR3 DNA reads TGTGCCGCCGGGCGGGACAGTTCTTCGTACACCTTC. Translated: CAAGRDSSSYTF.

The gene calls are TRBV6-5 and TRBJ2-3; 14 nucleotides agree with TRBD2. The CDR3 spans 16 residues. CDR1 and CDR2 from the germline V gene are MNHEY and SVGAGI. Trimming cost V 4 bases and J 4 bases; bases outside gene matches: 4. CDR3 DNA sequence: TGTGCCAGCAGTTGGGGACTAGCGGGAGTGGCAGATACGCAGTATTTT. Its protein product is CASSWGLAGVADTQYF.

This clone was recorded once. The rearrangement links TRBV10-3 to TRBJ2-1; TRBD2 matches 11 bases. Germline lookup yields CDR1 ENHRY and CDR2 SYGVKD. The J segment lost 7 bases and the V segment lost 5 bases, leaving 10 bases of the junction unmatched. The CDR3 has 16 amino acids. The CDR3 DNA reads TGTGCCATCAGTTCCGGGACTAGCGGTTTAGGGAATGAGCAGTTCTTC. Translated: CAISSGTSGLGNEQFF.

The genes are TRBV7-2 and TRBJ1-2; D is unclear. CDR3 length equals 15 residues. Germline values: CDR1 SGHTA, CDR2 FQGNSA. V shed 1 base and J shed 4 bases, with 13 bases lying between them. The CDR3 DNA reads TGTGCCAGCAGCTTAGGTCCCATAGGAGGCTATGGCTACACCTTC. Encoded protein: CASSLGPIGGYGYTF.

V usage is TRBV5-1 and J usage is TRBJ1-2; D uncertain. This CDR3 contains 13 residues. Trimming left V 4 bases short and J 4 bases short, with 11 bases between. Germline V gives CDR1 SGHRS, CDR2 YFSETQ. The CDR3 DNA sequence: TGCGCCAGCAGCGGCCCCGAGGGCTATGGCTACACCTTC. Translating it yields CASSGPEGYGYTF.

The chain has TRBV7-9 and TRBJ2-2; D call uncertain. Germline CDR1 SEHNR, CDR2 FQNEAQ (reference sequence). Trimming removed 8 bases at V and 2 bases at J, with 9 bases between. The CDR3 is made up of 13 amino acids. The CDR3 reads CASFLANTGELFF. The CDR3 DNA follows: TGTGCCAGCTTTTTGGCCAACACCGGGGAGCTGTTTTTT.

V usage is TRBV7-8 and J usage is TRBJ2-2; D is possibly TRBD2 (6 bases). CDR3 length: 18 amino acids. The V gene's germline CDR1 is SGHVS and CDR2 FQNEAQ. Between the trimmed V and J ends, which lost 3 bases and 3 bases, there was a span of 20 bases. CDR3 DNA: TGTGCCAGCAGCTTGCGGGGAAGGGTTAGCGGCTACACCGGGGAGCTGTTTTTT. It encodes CASSLRGRVSGYTGELFF.

V and J are TRBV9 and TRBJ1-3, with a weak D call TRBD1 (5 bases). Germline CDR1 SGDLS, CDR2 YYNGEE. V lost 3 bases to trimming and J lost 3 bases, with 13 bases between them. This CDR3 region has 15 residues. CDR3 protein: CASSDLRGGGNTIYF. The CDR3 nucleotides are TGTGCCAGCAGCGACCTGAGGGGAGGTGGAAACACCATATATTTT. The full variable domain, in which reference TRBV9 and TRBJ1-3 provide the parts outside the CDR3, is DSGVTQTPKHLITATGQRVTLRCSPRSGDLSVYWYQQSLDQGLQFLIQYYNGEERAKGNILERFSAQQFPDLHSELNLSSLELGDSALYFCASSDLRGGGNTIYFGEGSWLTVV.

This rearrangement joins TRBV10-3 to TRBJ2-7; D is unclear. Germline V gene sequence: CDR1 ENHRY, CDR2 SYGVKD. The CDR3 consists of 14 residues. This CDR3 reads CVTTRVSNDYEQYF. Here the CDR3 DNA reads TGTGTCACCACGAGAGTTAGCAATGACTACGAGCAGTACTTC.

This clone appeared a few times. The chain joins TRBV6-2 or TRBV6-3 to TRBJ2-7, with 12 positions matching TRBD2. Germline V gives CDR1 MNHEY, CDR2 SVGEGT. The J segment lost 3 bases and the V segment lost 4 bases, leaving 4 bases of the junction unmatched. The CDR3 length is 15 residues. The CDR3: CASSSGLAGIYEQYV. The CDR3 DNA reads TGTGCCAGCAGTTCCGGACTAGCGGGAATCTACGAGCAGTACGTC.

The gene calls are TRBV20-1 and TRBJ1-3; D ambiguous. V gave up 7 bases and J gave up 4 bases, with 8 bases separating them. Germline V gene lookup returns CDR1 DFQATT and CDR2 SNEGSKA (reference sequence). The CDR3 covers 11 residues. This chain's CDR3 is CSVLGGNTIYF. CDR3 DNA sequence: TGCAGTGTACTGGGCGGAAACACCATATATTTT.

This clone has a handful of counts. V and J are TRBV7-2 and TRBJ2-1, with TRBD2 as a possible D gene (5 bases). Deletions cut 3 bases from V and 5 bases from J, with 8 bases between. The length of the CDR3 is 13 residues. Looked up from germline, CDR1 is SGHTA and CDR2 is FQGNSA. The chain's CDR3 is CASSFGGNNEQFF. The CDR3 nucleotides are TGTGCCAGCAGCTTTGGAGGTAACAATGAGCAGTTCTTC.

The chain joins TRBV2 to TRBJ2-7, with 9 bases aligning to TRBD1. Germline trimming cut 7 bases from V and 6 bases from J; bases unmatched to any gene: 4. Germline V gene sequence: CDR1 SNHLY, CDR2 FYNNEI. This CDR3 has 12 amino acids. The CDR3 region has the DNA TGTGCCAGCACGGGACAGGGTATCGAGCAGTACTTC. Residues: CASTGQGIEQYF.

This clone was picked up one time. The chain uses TRBV27 and TRBJ1-2; the D gene is possibly TRBD1 (6 bases). Trimming removed 8 bases at V and 3 bases at J, with 16 bases between. CDR1 is MNHEY, CDR2 SMNVEV, per germline (reference sequence). The CDR3 covers 14 residues. Written as DNA, the CDR3 is TGTGCCAGCGGGGTTGCGGACAGCTACTATGGCTACACCTTC. Residues: CASGVADSYYGYTF.

As for this clone: One end of the junction fails to match germline, which may point to a read error. The chain uses TRBV12-3 or TRBV12-4 and TRBJ1-2, with D uncertain. This CDR3 comprises 12 residues. CDR3 loop: CASNLQIYGYTF. In DNA form, the CDR3 reads TGTGCCAGCAATTTACAGATCTATGGCTACACCTTC.

The V call is TRBV28, the J call TRBJ1-1, with D possibly matching TRBD1 (5 bases). The CDR3 is 14 amino acids. Looked up from germline, CDR1 is MDHEN and CDR2 is SYDVKM. Trimming stripped 4 bases from V and 3 bases from J, with 12 bases between. The DNA for the CDR3 is TGTGCCAGCAGTTATGGGGGAGGCGACACTGAAGCTTTCTTT. Protein product: CASSYGGGDTEAFF. Together with reference TRBV28 and TRBJ1-1, the CDR3 gives the full variable domain: DVKVTQSSRYLVKRTGEKVFLECVQDMDHENMFWYRQDPGLGLRLIYFSYDVKMKEKGDIPEGYSVSREKKERFSLILESASTNQTSMYLCASSYGGGDTEAFFGQGTRLTVV.

This chain links TRBV7-9 with TRBJ1-1; D uncertain. The germline V and J ends were trimmed by 7 bases and 0 bases, with 9 bases remaining between them. Germline loops: CDR1 SEHNR, CDR2 FQNEAQ (reference sequence). The CDR3 is 13 residues long. CDR3 sequence: CASTAGMNTEAFF. The CDR3 region has the DNA TGTGCCAGCACCGCGGGCATGAACACTGAAGCTTTCTTT.

V and J are TRBV7-3 and TRBJ2-7, with D maybe TRBD1 (5 bases). V was trimmed by 4 bases and J by 0 bases, leaving 10 bases between them. This CDR3 spans 14 amino acids. The germline V gene has CDR1 SGHTA and CDR2 FQGTGA. CDR3 region: CASSSDSTSYEQYF. CDR3 sequence (DNA): TGTGCCAGCAGCTCAGACAGTACCTCCTACGAGCAGTACTTC.